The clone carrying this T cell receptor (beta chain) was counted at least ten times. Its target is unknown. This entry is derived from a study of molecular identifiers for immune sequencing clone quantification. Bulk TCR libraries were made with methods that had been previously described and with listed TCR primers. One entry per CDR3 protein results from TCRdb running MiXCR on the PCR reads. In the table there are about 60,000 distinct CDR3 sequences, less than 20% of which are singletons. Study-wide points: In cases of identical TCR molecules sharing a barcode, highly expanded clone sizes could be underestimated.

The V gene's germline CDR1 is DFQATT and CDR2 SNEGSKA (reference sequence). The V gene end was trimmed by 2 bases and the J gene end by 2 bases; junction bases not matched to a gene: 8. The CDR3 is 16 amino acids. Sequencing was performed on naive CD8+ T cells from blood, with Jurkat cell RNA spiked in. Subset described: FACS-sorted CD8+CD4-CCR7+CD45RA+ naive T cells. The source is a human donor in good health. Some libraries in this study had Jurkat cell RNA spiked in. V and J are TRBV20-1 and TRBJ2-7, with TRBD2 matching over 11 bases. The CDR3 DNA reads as TGCAGTGCTAGATCCCCGATGACTAGCGGGACCTACGAGCAGTACTTC. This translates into CSARSPMTSGTYEQYF.